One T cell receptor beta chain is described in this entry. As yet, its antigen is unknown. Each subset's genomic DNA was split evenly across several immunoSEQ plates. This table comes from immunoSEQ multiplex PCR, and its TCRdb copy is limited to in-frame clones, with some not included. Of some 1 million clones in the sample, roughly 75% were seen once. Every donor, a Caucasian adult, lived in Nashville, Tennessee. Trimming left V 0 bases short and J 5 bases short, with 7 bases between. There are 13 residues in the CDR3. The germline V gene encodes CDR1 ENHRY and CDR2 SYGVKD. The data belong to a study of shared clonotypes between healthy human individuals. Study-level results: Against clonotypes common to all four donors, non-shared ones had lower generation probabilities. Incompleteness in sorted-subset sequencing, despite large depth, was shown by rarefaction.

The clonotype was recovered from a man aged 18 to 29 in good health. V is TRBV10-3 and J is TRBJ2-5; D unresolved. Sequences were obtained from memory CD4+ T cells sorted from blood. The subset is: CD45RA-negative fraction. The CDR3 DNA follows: TGTGCCATCAGTGAGTCTCCGTTGGAGACCCAGTACTTC. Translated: CAISESPLETQYF.